The 3 T cell receptor beta chains given below trace back to one sample, sequenced in a study of T-cell reconstitution after alpha-beta-depleted transplantation in children. A library of TCRbeta sequences, prepared with unique molecular identifiers, was generated. Using its own MiXCR run on the PCR reads, TCRdb lists one record per CDR3 protein. The sample holds a few hundred thousand distinct CDR3 sequences, roughly 21% seen once. Source: PBMCs from the stem cell graft donor, taken from the stem cell graft. These receptors were collected from a human donor who donated a stem cell graft to a child with acute myeloid leukemia.

This clonotype was recorded a few times. The chain recombines TRBV20-1 with TRBJ2-3; 11 nucleotides agree with TRBD2. The CDR3 is 16 residues long. Germline CDR1 and CDR2: DFQATT and SNEGSKA (reference sequence). V shed 5 bases, J shed 2 bases, and the junction held 9 bases outside the gene matches. CDR3 region: CSADDGTSGYTDTQYF. CDR3 in DNA: TGCAGTGCTGACGATGGGACTAGCGGCTACACAGATACGCAGTATTTT.

This clonotype was counted at least ten times. The chain links TRBV29-1 to TRBJ1-1; D is unresolved. Germline V CDR1 and CDR2: SQVTM, ANQGSEA. The V end lost 0 bases, the J end lost 4 bases, and 6 bases lay between the germline ends. This CDR3 comprises 12 residues. CDR3 nucleotide sequence: TGCAGCGTTGAAGAGAGGAGCACTGAAGCTTTCTTT. It specifies CSVEERSTEAFF.

Only a few counts were recorded for this clonotype. The gene calls are TRBV7-2 and TRBJ1-1; a possible D gene is TRBD1 (5 bases). From germline, CDR1 is SGHTA and CDR2 FQGNSA. CDR3 size: 15 residues. V shed 4 bases and J shed 4 bases, with 16 bases lying between them. The CDR3 nucleotides are TGTGCCAGCAGCTCGCTCACAGGTGCGGGCACTGAAGCTTTCTTT. Its translation is CASSSLTGAGTEAFF.